What follows are 2 T cell receptor beta chains derived from one specimen sequenced in a study of shared clonotypes between healthy human individuals. Repertoires were generated with immunoSEQ multiplex PCR, while TCRdb's copy carries only in-frame clones and drops some. The table includes over 2 million clones, roughly 94% detected once. CD8 cells classed as naive were CD45RO-negative and positively selected for CCR7, excluding terminally differentiated effector memory CD45RA+ cells. Sample: naive CD8+ T cells sorted from blood. The receptors were gathered from a man between 18 and 35 years old in good health.

The chain links TRBV10-3 to TRBJ2-7; 8 bases agree with TRBD1. This CDR3 is 16 amino acids long. CDR1 is ENHRY, CDR2 SYGVKD, per germline. The V and J ends lost 3 bases and 0 bases, in that order; junction bases with no gene match: 7. In DNA form, the CDR3 reads TGTGCCATCAGTGAACCGGGACAGGTTAGCTCCTACGAGCAGTACTTC. This codes for CAISEPGQVSSYEQYF.

The chain employs TRBV4-3 and TRBJ1-1; D not resolved. Trimming cost V 1 base and J 3 bases, with 9 bases left between them. The CDR3 is 14 residues long. Germline lookup yields CDR1 LGHNA and CDR2 YSLEER. CDR3 amino acids: CASSQGPRDTEAFF. The DNA for the CDR3 is TGCGCCAGCAGCCAAGGTCCGAGGGACACTGAAGCTTTCTTT.